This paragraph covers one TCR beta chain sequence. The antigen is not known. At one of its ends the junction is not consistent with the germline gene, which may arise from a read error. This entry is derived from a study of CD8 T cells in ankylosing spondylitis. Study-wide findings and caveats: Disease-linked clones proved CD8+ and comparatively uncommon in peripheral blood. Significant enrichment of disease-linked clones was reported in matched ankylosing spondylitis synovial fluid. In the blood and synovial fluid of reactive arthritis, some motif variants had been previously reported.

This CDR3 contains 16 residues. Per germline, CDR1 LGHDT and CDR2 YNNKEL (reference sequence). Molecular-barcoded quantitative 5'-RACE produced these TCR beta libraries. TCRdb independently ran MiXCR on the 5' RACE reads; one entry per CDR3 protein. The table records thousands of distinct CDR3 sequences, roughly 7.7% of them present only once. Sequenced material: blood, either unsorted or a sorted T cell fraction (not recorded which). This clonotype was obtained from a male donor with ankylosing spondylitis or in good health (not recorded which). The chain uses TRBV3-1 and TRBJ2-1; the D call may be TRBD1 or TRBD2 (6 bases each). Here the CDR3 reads CVSSWGAFSLLDEQFF. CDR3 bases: TGTGTCAGCAGCTGGGGGGCCTTTTCCCTCCTCGATGAGCAGTTCTTC.